This TCR beta chain derives from a study of cytomegalovirus exposure and HLA in healthy donors. Donors counted as nominally healthy when sampled, yet unrecorded immune exposures were likely. Of note for this clone: The antigen remains undetermined.

Germline CDR1 reads LGHNT; CDR2 reads FRNRAP. The CDR3 runs to 14 residues. Unmatched junction bases numbered 5, after V lost 5 bases and J lost 5 bases. Study-level findings and limits: Specificity for CMV antigens was confirmed in vitro for a few of the CMV-associated chains. TCR beta V- and J-gene trimming, according to a later analysis, was linked to a missense DCLRE1C variant. An apparent linkage of common viral pathogens to several of the most significant clusters emerged in a later analysis.

Primers for the PCR totalled 60 Vbeta and 13 Jbeta. The protocol was immunoSEQ multiplex PCR, while the TCRdb copy is restricted to in-frame clones and leaves out a portion. The table shows 140,000 to 150,000 clones, with around four fifths occurring only once. V gene TRBV12-5 combines with J gene TRBJ2-1, with 8 bases that match TRBD1. The sequencing input was PBMCs. The clonotype comes from a male donor in good health and CMV-seronegative. The CDR3 loop reads CASGTGTGHNEQFF. For the CDR3, the DNA is TGTGCTAGTGGTACCGGGACAGGTCACAATGAGCAGTTCTTC.